These 18 T cell receptor beta chains originate from one sample sequenced in a study of identical twins. TCRdb itself ran the 5' RACE reads through MiXCR, one entry per CDR3 protein. This table holds roughly 1.6 million distinct CDR3 sequences, around 29% found once. The sequenced material came from cord blood. Receptors were obtained from a newborn girl in good health.

V and J are TRBV4-2 and TRBJ1-6, with 11 bases lining up with TRBD1. V shed 1 base, J shed 2 bases, and the junction held 1 base outside the gene matches. CDR1 LGHNA and CDR2 YNFKEQ come from the germline V gene. This CDR3 is 17 amino acids long. DNA of the CDR3: TGTGCCAGCAGCCAAGTGGGACAGGGGGCCTATAATTCACCCCTCCACTTT. Amino acid sequence: CASSQVGQGAYNSPLHF.

The chain couples TRBV7-9 to TRBJ2-7; D not resolved. Trimming took 5 bases from V and 6 from J, leaving 17 bases between them. Per the germline V gene, CDR1 is SEHNR and CDR2 is FQNEAQ (reference sequence). CDR3 size: 14 residues. CDR3 residues: CASSRPDPQFEQYF. As DNA, the CDR3 is TGTGCCAGCAGCCGTCCTGACCCACAGTTCGAGCAGTACTTC.

V usage is TRBV27 and J usage is TRBJ1-1, with D possibly matching TRBD1 (6 bases). The CDR3 is 15 amino acids. CDR1 is MNHEY, CDR2 SMNVEV, per germline (reference sequence). V lost 3 bases and J lost 5, with 16 bases in between. The CDR3 spells CASSLGRRGGTEAFF. CDR3 nucleotide sequence: TGTGCCAGCAGTTTGGGGCGCAGGGGAGGAACTGAAGCTTTCTTT.

The chain has TRBV7-9 and TRBJ2-3; TRBD2 matches 7 bases. Trimming removed 4 bases from V and 4 bases from J; junction bases left unmatched: 14. This CDR3 contains 17 residues. Germline loops: CDR1 SEHNR, CDR2 FQNEAQ (reference sequence). CDR3 protein: CASSSYLMGGGPDTQYF. As DNA, the CDR3 is TGTGCCAGCAGCTCCTACTTGATGGGCGGGGGACCAGATACGCAGTATTTT.

This clonotype was seen a few times. This chain uses TRBV27 with TRBJ1-2, with no clear D. This CDR3 is built from 15 residues. Germline V gene sequence: CDR1 MNHEY, CDR2 SMNVEV (reference sequence). Trimming removed 2 bases at V and 4 bases at J, with 14 bases between. The CDR3: CASSLGRGKGYGYTF. The DNA of the CDR3 is TGTGCCAGCAGTTTAGGGCGGGGAAAGGGCTATGGCTACACCTTC.

This chain connects TRBV20-1 to TRBJ1-4; 8 nucleotides line up with TRBD1. V shed 5 bases, J shed 8 bases, and the junction held 10 bases outside the gene matches. The CDR3 spans 14 residues. The V gene's germline CDR1 is DFQATT and CDR2 SNEGSKA (reference sequence). The CDR3 is CSARPRTGWEKLFF. The CDR3 DNA reads as TGCAGTGCTCGCCCCCGGACAGGGTGGGAAAAACTGTTTTTT.

Details on this clonotype: Relative to the germline gene, one junction end is altered; a read error may explain this. V gene TRBV28 combines with J gene TRBJ2-1; TRBD1 agrees at 7 bases. Germline V gene sequence: CDR1 MDHEN, CDR2 SYDVKM. The CDR3 extends over 17 amino acids. The CDR3 sequence is CASSLWLGDSSYNERFF. The DNA of the CDR3 is TGTGCCAGCAGTTTATGGTTGGGGGACAGCTCCTACAATGAGCGGTTCTTC.

The chain carries TRBV4-1 and TRBJ2-1, with D tentatively TRBD2 (7 bases). Trimming shortened V by 1 base and J by 13 bases, and 29 bases separated the two germline ends. The CDR3 has 18 amino acids. CDR1 is MGHRA, CDR2 YSYEKL, per germline. The CDR3, as DNA: TGCGCCAGCAGCCAAGGTCGATTATTAGTAGGGGGGGTGGAGACCCAGTTCTTC. Its translation: CASSQGRLLVGGVETQFF.

This clonotype was found a few times. V and J are TRBV6-2 or TRBV6-3 and TRBJ2-3, with a weak D call TRBD2 (5 bases). Germline CDR1 and CDR2: MNHEY and SVGEGT. Trimming removed 0 bases from V and 4 bases from J, with 11 bases in between. The CDR3 is 15 amino acids. The CDR3 region is CASSYSASRPDTQYF. CDR3 DNA sequence: TGTGCCAGCAGTTACTCCGCTAGCCGGCCAGATACGCAGTATTTT.

This clonotype was observed a few times. This chain uses TRBV14 with TRBJ1-3, with 8 bases matching TRBD1. CDR1 is SGHDN and CDR2 is FVKESK in the germline V gene. The CDR3 length is 14 residues. With 6 bases clipped from V and 4 bases from J, the junction kept 5 bases outside the gene matches. The CDR3 sequence is CASSRQGPGNTIYF. CDR3 in DNA: TGTGCCAGCAGTCGACAGGGGCCAGGAAACACCATATATTTT.

V usage is TRBV4-2 and J usage is TRBJ1-1; 9 nucleotides match TRBD1. The J segment lost 0 bases and the V segment lost 0 bases, leaving 2 bases of the junction unmatched. CDR1 LGHNA and CDR2 YNFKEQ come from the germline V gene. The length of the CDR3 is 16 residues. In DNA, the CDR3 is TGTGCCAGCAGCCAAGATGGGACAGGGATGAACACTGAAGCTTTCTTT. Its translation: CASSQDGTGMNTEAFF.

The chain uses TRBV20-1 and TRBJ1-6, with a possible D match to TRBD1 (6 bases). CDR3 length: 16 amino acids. Trimming stripped 0 bases from V and 4 bases from J, with 13 bases between. CDR1 is DFQATT and CDR2 is SNEGSKA in the germline V gene (reference sequence). CDR3: CSARDQRTAYNSPLHF. CDR3 DNA sequence: TGCAGTGCTAGAGATCAGAGGACAGCTTATAATTCACCCCTCCACTTT.

There are a few counts of this clonotype. This chain joins TRBV10-1 and TRBJ1-5, with 9 bases that match TRBD1. Losses at the gene ends were 6 bases for V and 4 bases for J; bases not matched to a gene: 7. CDR1 is WNHNN, CDR2 SYGVQD, per germline (reference sequence). CDR3 size: 15 residues. CDR3 protein: CASSPGTGQNQPQHF. The CDR3 DNA reads TGCGCCAGCAGCCCCGGGACAGGGCAGAATCAGCCCCAGCATTTT.

A few counts support this clonotype. The chain is built from TRBV27 and TRBJ2-5, with TRBD1 identical over 10 bases. V dropped 6 bases and J dropped 5; count of bases not matched to a gene: 9. Germline CDR1 MNHEY, CDR2 SMNVEV (reference sequence). This CDR3 has 15 residues. The CDR3 DNA is TGTGCCAGCAGGATTAGGACAGGGGGGACTGAGACCCAGTACTTC. This sequence encodes CASRIRTGGTETQYF.

CDR3 in DNA: TGTGCCAGCAGCTTAGCCCGGACTTACCAAGAGACCCAGTACTTC. Protein sequence: CASSLARTYQETQYF. V gene TRBV7-2 combines with J gene TRBJ2-5; D may be TRBD2 (5 bases). CDR1 is SGHTA and CDR2 is FQGNSA in the germline V gene. The CDR3 runs 15 residues. The V and J ends lost 0 bases and 0 bases respectively, with 8 bases between them.

This rearrangement joins TRBV14 to TRBJ1-2, with D unresolved. Germline V gene lookup returns CDR1 SGHDN and CDR2 FVKESK. V was trimmed by 1 base and J by 6 bases, leaving 12 bases between them. This CDR3 comprises 14 residues. The CDR3 region is CASSQVLGRDGYTF. For the CDR3, the DNA is TGTGCCAGCAGCCAAGTTTTGGGGAGAGATGGCTACACCTTC.

This clonotype has a handful of counts. V is TRBV24-1 and J is TRBJ2-7; TRBD2 agrees at 11 bases. J lost 2 bases, V lost 8 bases, and 4 bases had no gene match. The CDR3 has 14 amino acids. Germline V gene lookup returns CDR1 KGHDR and CDR2 SFDVKD. As DNA, the CDR3 is TGTGCCACCACCGGACTAGCGGGCCCCTACGAGCAGTACTTC. This encodes CATTGLAGPYEQYF.

The CDR3 here is CASSWGPGGTQYF. For the CDR3, the DNA is TGTGCCAGCAGTTGGGGCCCGGGGGGGACCCAGTACTTC. The chain carries TRBV28 and TRBJ2-5, with 7 bases aligning to TRBD2. Germline V gene lookup returns CDR1 MDHEN and CDR2 SYDVKM. CDR3 length: 13 residues. V lost 4 bases, J lost 7 bases, and 6 bases stayed unmatched.